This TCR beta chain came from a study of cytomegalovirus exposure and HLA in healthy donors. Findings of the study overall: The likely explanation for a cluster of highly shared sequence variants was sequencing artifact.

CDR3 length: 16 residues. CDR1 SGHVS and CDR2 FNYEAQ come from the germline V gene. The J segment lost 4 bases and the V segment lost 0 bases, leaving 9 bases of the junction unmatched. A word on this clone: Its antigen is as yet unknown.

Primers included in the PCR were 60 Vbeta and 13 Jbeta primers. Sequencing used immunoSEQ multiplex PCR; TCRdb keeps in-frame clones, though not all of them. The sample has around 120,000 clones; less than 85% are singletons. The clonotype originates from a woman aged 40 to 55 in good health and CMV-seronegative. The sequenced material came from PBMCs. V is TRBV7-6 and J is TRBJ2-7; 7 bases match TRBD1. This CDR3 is CASSLAMRGQKYEQYF. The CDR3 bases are TGTGCCAGCAGCTTAGCGATGAGGGGACAGAAATACGAGCAGTACTTC.